This T cell receptor beta chain originates from a study of T cell responses to AZD1222 COVID-19 vaccine. CDR1 SEHNR and CDR2 FQNEAQ come from the germline V gene (reference sequence). This CDR3 region has 16 residues. The V segment lost 2 bases and the J segment 6 bases; nucleotides outside the gene matches: 12. Profiled with immunoSEQ multiplex PCR; TCRdb holds only in-frame clones, not every one. The data hold 75,000 to 100,000 clones, with roughly nine tenths observed a single time. The rearrangement links TRBV7-9 to TRBJ2-5, with 7 positions matching TRBD1. The TCR sequence derives from an adult in good health. The sequencing used peripheral blood, collected on day 0 of AZD1222 vaccination. In DNA form, the CDR3 reads TGTGCCAGCAGCTTACAAGGGGGCGAGCGGATGAAGACCCAGTACTTC. This translates into CASSLQGGERMKTQYF.